This T cell receptor (beta chain) was found in a study of cytotoxic CD8 clonotypes in ibrutinib-treated CLL. Turning to the study itself: Specimens for response were gathered following a median about a year of therapy, spanning 6 to 36.

Germline V lookup: CDR1 LGHNA, CDR2 YNFKEQ. The V and J ends lost 1 base and 2 bases, in that order; junction bases with no gene match: 4. The CDR3 consists of 16 residues. General study results and limits: There were few public clonotypes, and on treatment they contracted or stayed stable.

Extraction of approximately 2 micrograms of genomic DNA from cryopreserved PBMCs supplied material for TCR beta libraries. Concerning this clone itself: The antigen remains undetermined.

Assay: immunoSEQ multiplex PCR; the TCRdb copy retains only in-frame clones and omits some. The sample consists of 120,000 to 150,000 clones, roughly 90% of them appearing once. The chain is built from TRBV4-2 and TRBJ2-7; 11 bases map to TRBD2. The source was PBMCs, collected after 12 months of ibrutinib treatment. This clonotype was sampled from a human donor with chronic lymphocytic leukemia. The CDR3 spells CASSQGLAGGTYEQYF. DNA of the CDR3: TGTGCCAGCAGCCAAGGATTAGCGGGAGGGACCTACGAGCAGTACTTC.